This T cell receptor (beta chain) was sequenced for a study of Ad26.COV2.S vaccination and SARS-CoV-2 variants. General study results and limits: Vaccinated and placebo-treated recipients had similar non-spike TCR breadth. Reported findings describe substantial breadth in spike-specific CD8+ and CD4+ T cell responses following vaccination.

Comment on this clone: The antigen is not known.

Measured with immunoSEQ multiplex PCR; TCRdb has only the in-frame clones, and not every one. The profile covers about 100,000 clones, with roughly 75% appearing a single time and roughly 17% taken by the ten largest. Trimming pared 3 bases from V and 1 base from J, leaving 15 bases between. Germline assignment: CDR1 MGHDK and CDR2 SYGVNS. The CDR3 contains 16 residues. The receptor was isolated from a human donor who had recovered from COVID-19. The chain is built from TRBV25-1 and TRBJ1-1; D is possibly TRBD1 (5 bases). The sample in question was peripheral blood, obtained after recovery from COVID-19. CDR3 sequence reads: CASSDLLGDSNTEAFF. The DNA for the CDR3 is TGTGCCAGCAGTGACCTCCTCGGGGACTCGAACACTGAAGCTTTCTTT.